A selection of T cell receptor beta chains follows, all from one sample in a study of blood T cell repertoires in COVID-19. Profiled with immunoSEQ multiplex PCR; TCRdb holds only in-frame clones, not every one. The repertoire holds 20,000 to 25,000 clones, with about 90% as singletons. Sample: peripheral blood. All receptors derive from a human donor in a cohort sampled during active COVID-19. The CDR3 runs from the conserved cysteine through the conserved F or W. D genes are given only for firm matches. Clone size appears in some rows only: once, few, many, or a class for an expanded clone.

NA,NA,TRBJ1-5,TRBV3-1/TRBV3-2,TGTGCCAGCAGCCAATCTACAGGGCCCCAGCATTTT,CASSQSTGPQHF
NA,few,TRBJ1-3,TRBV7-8,TGTGCCAGCAGCTTAGCAGGAAGAGGTAGCGACACCATATATTTT,CASSLAGRGSDTIYF
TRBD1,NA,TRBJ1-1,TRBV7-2,TGTGCCAGCAGCTCGGCAGGGGGCGGACCTTTCTTT,CASSSAGGGPFF
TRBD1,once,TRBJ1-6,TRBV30,TGTGCCTGGAGTGCGACGGGGACAGGGGTTTTGGATTCACCCCTCCACTTT,CAWSATGTGVLDSPLHF
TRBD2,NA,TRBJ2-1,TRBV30,TGTGCCTGGAGTCGACCGGGACTAGCGGGATTGAGTGAGCAGTTCTTC,CAWSRPGLAGLSEQFF
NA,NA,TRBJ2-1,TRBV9,TGTGCCAGCAGCGTAGGTGGCTGGTCCTACAATGAGCAGTTCTTC,CASSVGGWSYNEQFF
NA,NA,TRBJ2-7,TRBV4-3,TGCGCCAGCAGCCAAGATCTCGCCGGGGCCTACGAGCAGTACTTC,CASSQDLAGAYEQYF
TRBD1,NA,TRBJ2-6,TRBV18,TGTGCCAGCTCACTCCCAACCGGGACAGGGGCTGGGGCCAACGTCCTGACTTTC,CASSLPTGTGAGANVLTF
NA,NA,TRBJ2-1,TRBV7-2,TGTGCCAGCAGCGTAGAAGCTGCTAACTTCAATGAGCAGTTCTTC,CASSVEAANFNEQFF
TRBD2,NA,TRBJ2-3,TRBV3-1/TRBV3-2,TGTGCCAGCAGCTTCTCTGGACTAGCGGAACGTACAGATACGCAGTATTTT,CASSFSGLAERTDTQYF
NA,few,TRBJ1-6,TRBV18,TGTGCCAGCTCACCGAGCATACCGAATAATTCACCCCTCCACTTT,CASSPSIPNNSPLHF
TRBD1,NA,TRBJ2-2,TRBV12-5,TGTGCTAGTGGTTTGGTGAGGACAGGGGGCATTTGGACCGGGGAGCTGTTTTTT,CASGLVRTGGIWTGELFF
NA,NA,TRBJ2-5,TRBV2,TGTGCCAGCAGTGGGGGATGGAGGAGGGAGACCCAGTACTTC,CASSGGWRRETQYF
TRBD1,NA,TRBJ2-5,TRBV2,TGTGCCAGCACATCGGGACAGTCCCTGGGGGAGACCCAGTACTTC,CASTSGQSLGETQYF
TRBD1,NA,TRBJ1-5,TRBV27,TGTGCCAGCAGTCCAGGGGGTGACAATCAGCCCCAGCATTTT,CASSPGGDNQPQHF
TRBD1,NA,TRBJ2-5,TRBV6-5,TGTGCCAGCAGTTACTCGAGTACAGGGGTGGAGACCCAGTACTTC,CASSYSSTGVETQYF
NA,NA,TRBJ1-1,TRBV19,TGTGCCAGTAAGAGGTCGGAAACTGGGGCTTTCTTT,CASKRSETGAFF
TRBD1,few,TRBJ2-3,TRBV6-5,TGTGCCAGCAGTTCCGGGACAGCCACAGATACGCAGTATTTT,CASSSGTATDTQYF
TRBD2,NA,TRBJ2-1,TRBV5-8,TGTGCCAGCAGGCCTTCCCCCCCAACTACTCTAGCGGGGTTTAACAATGAGCAGTTCTTC,CASRPSPPTTLAGFNNEQFF
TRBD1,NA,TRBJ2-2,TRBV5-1,TGCGCCAGCAGGGACAGGGGTGCCGGGGAGCTGTTTTTT,CASRDRGAGELFF
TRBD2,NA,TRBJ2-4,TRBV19,TGTGCCAGTAGTCCGAGGTCACTAGCGGGACCGGGGAAAAACATTCAGTACTTC,CASSPRSLAGPGKNIQYF
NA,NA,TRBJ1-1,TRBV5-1,TGCGCCAGCAGCTTGGTTGCAGGGAACACTGAAGCTTTCTTT,CASSLVAGNTEAFF
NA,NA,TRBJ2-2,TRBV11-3,TGTGCCAGCAGCCCAGGGTGGTCGAACACCGGGGAGCTGTTTTTT,CASSPGWSNTGELFF
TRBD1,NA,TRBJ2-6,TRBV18,TGTGCCAGCTCATTCGGACAGGTCCTCATCTCTGGGGCCAACGTCCTGACTTTC,CASSFGQVLISGANVLTF
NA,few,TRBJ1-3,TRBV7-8,TGTGCCAGCAGCCAATCGGGGGTCTCCACCATATATTTT,CASSQSGVSTIYF
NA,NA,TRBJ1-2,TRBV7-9,TGTGCCAGCAGCTCGGGACATCATGGCTACACCTTC,CASSSGHHGYTF
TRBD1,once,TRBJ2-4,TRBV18,TGTGCCAGCTCACCGACAGGGGCCGCCTTGGCCAAAAACATTCAGTACTTC,CASSPTGAALAKNIQYF
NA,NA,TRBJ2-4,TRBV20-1,TGCAGTGCCCCAAAAAACATTCAGTACTTC,CSAPKNIQYF
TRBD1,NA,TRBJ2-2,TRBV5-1,TGCGCCAGCAGCTTAAGGGGGCGGAACACCGGGGAGCTGTTTTTT,CASSLRGRNTGELFF
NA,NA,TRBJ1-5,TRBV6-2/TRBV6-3,TGTGCCAGCAGTATCCGGGGTTTCAATCAGCCCCAGCATTTT,CASSIRGFNQPQHF
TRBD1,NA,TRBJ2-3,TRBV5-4,TGTGCCAGCAGCTCGACAGGGTCTTACACAGATACGCAGTATTTT,CASSSTGSYTDTQYF
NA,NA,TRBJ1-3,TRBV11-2,TGTGCCAGCAGTCGTGGGGAGAGGGACACCATATATTTT,CASSRGERDTIYF
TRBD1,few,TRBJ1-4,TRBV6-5,TGTGCCAGCAGTCACGCAGGGGGATCTAATGAAAAACTGTTTTTT,CASSHAGGSNEKLFF
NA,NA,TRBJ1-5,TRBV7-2,TGTGCCAGCAGCTTAAATGGCAGGGGCAATCAGCCCCAGCATTTT,CASSLNGRGNQPQHF
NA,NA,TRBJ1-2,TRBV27,TGTGCCAGCAGTAGCCAGACAGGCCACTATGGCTACACCTTC,CASSSQTGHYGYTF
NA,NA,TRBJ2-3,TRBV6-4,TGTGCCAGCAGTGACGGTCGGGGCGGGGGCCCAGATACGCAGTATTTT,CASSDGRGGGPDTQYF
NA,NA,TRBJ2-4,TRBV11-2,TGTGCCAGCAGCTTAGCAGGTCAGGCACCAAACATTCAGTACTTC,CASSLAGQAPNIQYF
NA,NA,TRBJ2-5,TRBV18,TGTGCCAGCTCACCAGGGGGGTGGCAAGAGACCCAGTACTTC,CASSPGGWQETQYF
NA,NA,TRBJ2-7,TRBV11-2,TGTGCCAGCAGCATGACCTACAGACAGTACGAGCAGTACTTC,CASSMTYRQYEQYF
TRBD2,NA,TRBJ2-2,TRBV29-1,TGCAGCGTTGGGAGCGGGGGCTCTGACACCGGGGAGCTGTTTTTT,CSVGSGGSDTGELFF
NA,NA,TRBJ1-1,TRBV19,TGTGCCAGTAGTATCCCGGGAGGGGCGAACACTGAAGCTTTCTTT,CASSIPGGANTEAFF
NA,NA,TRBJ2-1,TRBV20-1,TGCAGTGCTAGCGGGAGCAATGAGCAGTTCTTC,CSASGSNEQFF
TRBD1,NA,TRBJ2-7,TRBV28,TGTGCCAGCAAGACAGGGTCCTTAGGTTTCGAGCAGTACTTC,CASKTGSLGFEQYF
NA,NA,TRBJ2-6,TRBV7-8,TGTGCCAGCCCAGCTTCTCCAGGGGACTCTGGGGCCAACGTCCTGACTTTC,CASPASPGDSGANVLTF
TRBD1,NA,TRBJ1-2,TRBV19,TGTGCCAGTAGTACCGACAGGGTCGGGGGCTACACCTTC,CASSTDRVGGYTF
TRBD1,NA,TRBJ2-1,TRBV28,TGTGCCAGCAGTCTCCGGGACAGGCGGTTCTTC,CASSLRDRRFF
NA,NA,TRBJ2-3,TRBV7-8,TGTGCCAGCAGCAAAACGGACAGCGTCGCGCAGTATTTT,CASSKTDSVAQYF
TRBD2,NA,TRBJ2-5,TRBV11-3,TGTGCCAGCAGCCCCCCTTTGGGCGGGAGGGCCTTTGTGAGGGAGACCCAGTACTTC,CASSPPLGGRAFVRETQYF
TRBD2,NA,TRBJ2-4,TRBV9,TGTGCCAGCAGCCCACTAGCGGGAGGGCCGGGGAACATTCAGTACTTC,CASSPLAGGPGNIQYF
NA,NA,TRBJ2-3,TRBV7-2,TGTGCCAGCAGCTTAGACCCTAGTCCCCTCGCAGATACGCAGTATTTT,CASSLDPSPLADTQYF
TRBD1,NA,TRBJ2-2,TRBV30,TGTGCCTGGAGCGTAACAGGGGGCTGGGAGCTGTTTTTT,CAWSVTGGWELFF
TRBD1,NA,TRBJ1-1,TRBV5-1,TGCGCCAGCAGCCGATCGGGACAGGGAATTTTTTCGAATTTCGCTGAAGCTTTCTTT,CASSRSGQGIFSNFAEAFF
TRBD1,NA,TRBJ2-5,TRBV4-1,TGCGCCAGCAGCCTAGGACAGGGTCGAGAGACCCAGTACTTC,CASSLGQGRETQYF